These 30 T cell receptor beta chains were sequenced from one sample in a study of T cell responses to AZD1222 COVID-19 vaccine. TCRdb keeps only in-frame clones here, not all; method: immunoSEQ multiplex PCR. The sample consists of around 70,000 clones, 87% of them appearing once. The material sequenced was peripheral blood, taken 28 days after the second AZD1222 dose. The receptors originated from an adult who received the AZD1222 COVID-19 vaccine.

This clone was seen once. The chain employs TRBV21-1 and TRBJ1-1; the table's D call, TRBD1, was not checked against the DNA. TRBV21-1 is designated a pseudogene. The CDR3 consists of 13 residues. The CDR3, as DNA: TGTGCCAGCAGTACAGGGGAGAGAATGCGTGCTTTCTTT. Residues: CASSTGERMRAFF.

The rearrangement links TRBV2 to TRBJ1-5, with 7 positions matching TRBD1. The germline V gene encodes CDR1 SNHLY and CDR2 FYNNEI. The CDR3 consists of 13 residues. V lost 3 bases to trimming and J lost 6 bases; unmatched junction nucleotides: 2. CDR3: CASSETGSQPQHF. CDR3 DNA: TGTGCCAGCAGTGAGACAGGGAGTCAGCCCCAGCATTTT.

As concerns this clone: At the DNA level, this CDR3 is encoded by other sequences in the same sample as well. This chain uses TRBV4-1 with TRBJ1-2, with 11 bases that match TRBD1. V lost 3 bases, J lost 4 bases, and 7 bases stayed unmatched. Germline assignment: CDR1 MGHRA and CDR2 YSYEKL. The CDR3 consists of 16 residues. Written as DNA, the CDR3 is TGCGCCAGCAGCCAGGACAGGGGGCGCTTACCCTATGGCTACACCTTC. Its translation: CASSQDRGRLPYGYTF.

This clone was counted once. V usage is TRBV19 and J usage is TRBJ1-6; 9 nucleotides match TRBD1. Looked up from germline, CDR1 is LNHDA and CDR2 is SQIVND (reference sequence). The V and J ends lost 6 bases and 6 bases, in that order; junction bases with no gene match: 6. The CDR3 contains 15 residues. DNA of the CDR3: TGTGCCAGTAGCAGGTCGGGACAGGGTAATTCACCCCTCCACTTT. It specifies CASSRSGQGNSPLHF. The full variable domain, with the rest looked up from reference TRBV19 and TRBJ1-6, is DGGITQSPKYLFRKEGQNVTLSCEQNLNHDAMYWYRQDPGQGLRLIYYSQIVNDFQKGDIAEGYSVSREKKESFPLTVTSAQKNPTAFYLCASSRSGQGNSPLHFGNGTRLTVT.

V usage is TRBV11-2 and J usage is TRBJ1-3; D ambiguous. CDR3 length equals 17 residues. V dropped 2 bases and J dropped 2 bases, with 16 bases sitting between them. Germline V gives CDR1 SGHAT, CDR2 FQNNGV. For the CDR3, the DNA is TGTGCCAGCAGCTTATTTACCGAGACAACAGCTGGAAACACCATATATTTT. This translates into CASSLFTETTAGNTIYF.

V gene TRBV27 combines with J gene TRBJ2-7; TRBD2 matches at 9 bases. With 6 bases clipped from V and 3 bases from J, the junction kept 9 bases outside the gene matches. This CDR3 is 15 amino acids long. Germline V gene lookup returns CDR1 MNHEY and CDR2 SMNVEV (reference sequence). The CDR3 sequence: CASRSPLAGHYEQYF. The CDR3 nucleotides are TGTGCCAGCAGATCCCCACTAGCGGGCCACTACGAGCAGTACTTC.

The V and J genes are TRBV7-3 and TRBJ2-2, with no clear D. From germline, CDR1 is SGHTA and CDR2 FQGTGA. Trimming removed 2 bases at V and 4 bases at J, with 8 bases between. The CDR3 is 14 residues long. CDR3: CASSLLVGTGELFF. CDR3 sequence (DNA): TGTGCCAGCAGCTTACTAGTCGGCACCGGGGAGCTGTTTTTT.

V gene TRBV12-3 or TRBV12-4 combines with J gene TRBJ1-6, with D unclear. Trimming took off 6 bases at V and 7 bases at J, with 4 bases between the two ends. There are 11 residues in the CDR3. CDR3 coding DNA: TGTGCCAGCAGCCAAAATTCACCCCTCCACTTT. It yields the protein CASSQNSPLHF.

The V and J genes are TRBV5-5 and TRBJ1-1; TRBD1 is a possible D gene (5 bases). CDR1 and CDR2 from the germline V gene are SGHKS and YYEKEE (reference sequence). V was shortened by 4 bases and J by 0 bases, with 16 bases between the two germline ends. CDR3 length: 16 amino acids. In DNA, the CDR3 is TGTGCCAGCAGCCTGGCCGGGACCGCAATGAACACTGAAGCTTTCTTT. Translating gives CASSLAGTAMNTEAFF.

The V and J genes are TRBV27 and TRBJ1-1, with D tentatively TRBD1 (5 bases). This CDR3 is 13 amino acids long. The germline gives CDR1 MNHEY, CDR2 SMNVEV (reference sequence). V was shortened by 8 bases and J by 4 bases, with 14 bases between the two germline ends. Here the CDR3 DNA reads TGTGCCAGCCGGGGGTGGGTGGGCACTGAAGCTTTCTTT. Its protein is CASRGWVGTEAFF.

V is TRBV2 and J is TRBJ2-1, with TRBD1 as a possible D gene (7 bases). With 4 bases removed from V and 6 bases from J, the gap between germline ends came to 10 bases. The CDR3 consists of 13 residues. The germline CDR1 and CDR2 sequences are SNHLY and FYNNEI. The CDR3 DNA follows: TGTGCCAGCAGTGGTCAGGGGGGCAATGAGCAGTTCTTC. Translated: CASSGQGGNEQFF.

In this sample, this clone turned up once. The chain has TRBV18 and TRBJ2-7; the D is unclear. Germline assignment: CDR1 KGHSH and CDR2 LQKENI. The CDR3 sequence is 12 residues long. The V gene lost 2 bases and the J gene lost 9 bases, with 11 bases spanning the gap. The CDR3 reads CASSPKEGTQYF. DNA of the CDR3: TGTGCCAGCTCACCAAAGGAAGGTACGCAGTACTTC.

The chain recombines TRBV3-1 (or the pseudogene TRBV3-2) with TRBJ2-7; a weak D match, TRBD2 (6 bases). The V and J ends lost 3 bases and 6 bases respectively, with 15 bases between them. The germline V gene has CDR1 LGHDT and CDR2 YNNKEL (reference sequence). The CDR3 contains 14 residues. Here the CDR3 reads CASSHGGPAGEQYF. For the CDR3, the DNA is TGTGCCAGCAGCCATGGAGGGCCGGCTGGCGAGCAGTACTTC.

This clone came up once. V usage is TRBV18 and J usage is TRBJ1-1, with 7 nucleotides matching TRBD1. The trim removed 4 bases at V and 3 bases at J, leaving 5 bases unmatched. CDR1 and CDR2 (germline): KGHSH, LQKENI. The CDR3 totals 14 residues. The CDR3 DNA follows: TGTGCCAGCTCACTTTCGCAGGGGGACACTGAAGCTTTCTTT. Translated, it gives CASSLSQGDTEAFF.

The rearrangement joins TRBV10-3 to TRBJ1-2, with a tentative D call TRBD1 (6 bases). V was shortened by 2 bases and J by 8 bases, with 24 bases between the two germline ends. The V gene's germline CDR1 is ENHRY and CDR2 SYGVKD. There are 17 residues in the CDR3. CDR3 loop: CAISEVNPASGDRGYTF. In DNA, the CDR3 is TGTGCCATCAGTGAGGTTAACCCAGCTTCAGGGGATCGGGGCTACACCTTC.

The sample holds a few counts of this clone. The chain uses TRBV7-9 and TRBJ2-7, with a tentative D call TRBD1 (5 bases). Per the germline V gene, CDR1 is SEHNR and CDR2 is FQNEAQ (reference sequence). This CDR3 is 13 amino acids long. V shed 0 bases and J shed 2 bases, with 5 bases lying between them. CDR3 loop: CASSLADTYEQYF. The CDR3, as DNA: TGTGCCAGCAGCTTAGCGGACACCTACGAGCAGTACTTC. The full variable domain, completed using reference TRBV7-9 and TRBJ2-7, is DTGVSQNPRHKITKRGQNVTFRCDPISEHNRLYWYRQTLGQGPEFLTYFQNEAQLEKSRLLSDRFSAERPKGSFSTLEIQRTEQGDSAMYLCASSLADTYEQYFGPGTRLTVT.

The genes are TRBV7-3 and TRBJ1-1; D is unresolved. CDR3 length: 15 residues. In germline, CDR1 is SGHTA, CDR2 FQGTGA. The V and J ends lost 1 base and 0 bases respectively, with 9 bases between them. The CDR3 loop reads CASSLNGLLNTEAFF. CDR3 DNA sequence: TGTGCCAGCAGCTTAAACGGGCTATTGAACACTGAAGCTTTCTTT. Together with reference TRBV7-3 and TRBJ1-1, the CDR3 gives the full variable domain: GAGVSQTPSNKVTEKGKYVELRCDPISGHTALYWYRQSLGQGPEFLIYFQGTGAADDSGLPNDRFFAVRPEGSVSTLKIQRTERGDSAVYLCASSLNGLLNTEAFFGQGTRLTVV.

This chain joins TRBV18 and TRBJ1-5; D is ambiguous. V shed 3 bases and J shed 2 bases, with 5 bases lying between them. The CDR3 runs to 13 residues. Germline assignment: CDR1 KGHSH and CDR2 LQKENI. CDR3 loop: CASSPTGNQPQHF. Here the CDR3 DNA reads TGTGCCAGCTCACCTACAGGCAATCAGCCCCAGCATTTT.

This clone was detected only once. This chain uses TRBV7-2 with TRBJ1-5; D is unclear. Between the trimmed V and J ends, which lost 6 bases and 7 bases, there was a span of 16 bases. Germline V lookup: CDR1 SGHTA, CDR2 FQGNSA. CDR3 length equals 14 residues. The CDR3 reads CASSSRARGQPQHF. In DNA form, the CDR3 reads TGTGCCAGCAGTTCAAGAGCCAGAGGGCAGCCCCAGCATTTT.

The V gene is TRBV30, the J gene TRBJ1-4; D perhaps matches TRBD1 (5 bases). This CDR3 is 12 amino acids long. From germline, CDR1 is GTSNPN and CDR2 SVGIG (reference sequence). V lost 5 bases and J 8 bases, leaving 12 bases between the germline ends. In nucleotides, the CDR3 is TGTGCCTGGCAGCGACAGCGGGAAAAACTGTTTTTT. Amino acid sequence: CAWQRQREKLFF.

The CDR3 reads CASSQTGAKNIQYF. The CDR3 DNA sequence: TGTGCCAGCAGTCAAACTGGTGCCAAAAACATTCAGTACTTC. This chain joins TRBV27 and TRBJ2-4; no clear D gene. Germline assignment: CDR1 MNHEY and CDR2 SMNVEV (reference sequence). The CDR3 runs to 14 residues. Trimming removed 5 bases at V and 1 base at J, with 9 bases between.

The rearrangement joins TRBV5-1 to TRBJ2-6; no firm D call. This CDR3 has 16 residues. The germline V gene has CDR1 SGHRS and CDR2 YFSETQ. Trimming pared 1 base from V and 0 bases from J, leaving 8 bases between. DNA for the CDR3: TGCGCCAGCAGCTTGCTACAGCGCTCTGGGGCCAACGTCCTGACTTTC. Residues: CASSLLQRSGANVLTF.

The chain carries TRBV7-2 and TRBJ1-2; no reliable D call. The CDR3 sequence is 13 residues long. Germline V gene lookup returns CDR1 SGHTA and CDR2 FQGNSA. The ends were cut back, 4 bases at V and 6 bases at J, with 12 bases in the middle. Here the CDR3 reads CASSWPKPDGYTF. CDR3 sequence (DNA): TGTGCCAGCAGCTGGCCCAAACCGGATGGCTACACCTTC. The full variable domain, completed using reference TRBV7-2 and TRBJ1-2, is GAGVSQSPSNKVTEKGKDVELRCDPISGHTALYWYRQSLGQGLEFLIYFQGNSAPDKSGLPSDRFSAERTGGSVSTLTIQRTQQEDSAVYLCASSWPKPDGYTFGSGTRLTVV.

The chain links TRBV11-3 to TRBJ1-2, with a tentative D call TRBD1 (5 bases). Germline assignment: CDR1 SGHNT and CDR2 YENEEA. The CDR3 length is 15 residues. The V end lost 1 base, the J end lost 3 bases, and 12 bases lay between the germline ends. The DNA for the CDR3 is TGTGCCAGCAGCTTAGGGGGCAGGGAGGACTATGGCTACACCTTC. It specifies CASSLGGREDYGYTF.

The chain carries TRBV19 and TRBJ1-1; D uncertain. Trimming cost V 6 bases and J 3 bases, with 14 bases left between them. Germline CDR1 LNHDA, CDR2 SQIVND (reference sequence). The CDR3 spans 14 residues. CDR3 bases: TGTGCCAGTAGGCCTTGGAGGGCAGACACTGAAGCTTTCTTT. Amino acids: CASRPWRADTEAFF. Full variable domain (remainder filled in from reference TRBV19 and TRBJ1-1): DGGITQSPKYLFRKEGQNVTLSCEQNLNHDAMYWYRQDPGQGLRLIYYSQIVNDFQKGDIAEGYSVSREKKESFPLTVTSAQKNPTAFYLCASRPWRADTEAFFGQGTRLTVV.

V usage is TRBV27 and J usage is TRBJ2-1; tentatively, D is TRBD2 (5 bases). This CDR3 is 17 amino acids long. Trimming pared 5 bases from V and 4 bases from J, leaving 21 bases between. CDR1 is MNHEY, CDR2 SMNVEV, per germline (reference sequence). CDR3 in DNA: TGTGCCAGCAGTCTCCCCGTGGCGAGCGGTACGTACAATGAGCAGTTCTTC. Protein product: CASSLPVASGTYNEQFF.

CDR3 nucleotide sequence: TGTGCCATCAGTGCCACCCAAGTCCCAGGGGGCCCCGGGCATGAAGCTTTCTTT. Its translation: CAISATQVPGGPGHEAFF. The chain joins TRBV10-3 to TRBJ1-1, with 8 bases that match TRBD1. V lost 4 bases to trimming and J lost 7 bases; unmatched junction nucleotides: 20. There are 18 residues in the CDR3. CDR1 is ENHRY, CDR2 SYGVKD, per germline.

The chain joins TRBV6-5 to TRBJ2-2, with D perhaps matching TRBD1 or TRBD2 (5 bases each). This CDR3 has 15 residues. Trimming pared 2 bases from V and 2 bases from J, leaving 9 bases between. From germline, CDR1 is MNHEY and CDR2 SVGAGI. The CDR3 region has the DNA TGTGCCAGCAGTTACGAGGGACGCAACACCGGGGAGCTGTTTTTT. Amino acid sequence: CASSYEGRNTGELFF.

The chain is built from TRBV18 and TRBJ1-2; D unresolved. The CDR3 extends over 15 amino acids. From germline, CDR1 is KGHSH and CDR2 LQKENI. V gave up 3 bases and J gave up 2 bases, with 13 bases separating them. CDR3 amino acids: CASSPSGESNYGYTF. CDR3 coding DNA: TGTGCCAGCTCACCCTCTGGAGAATCCAACTATGGCTACACCTTC.

The gene calls are TRBV5-1 and TRBJ1-1; D is perhaps TRBD1 (6 bases). Germline lookup yields CDR1 SGHRS and CDR2 YFSETQ. The germline V and J ends were trimmed by 4 bases and 7 bases, with 14 bases remaining between them. This CDR3 comprises 13 residues. The CDR3 DNA sequence: TGCGCCAGCAGCATCAGGGGAGGATTTGAAGCTTTCTTT. This codes for CASSIRGGFEAFF.